This T cell receptor beta chain was identified during a study of cytomegalovirus exposure and HLA in healthy donors. 13 Jbeta primers and 60 Vbeta primers were used for the PCR. Clones were read by immunoSEQ multiplex PCR, and TCRdb kept only the in-frame ones, dropping some. The table records roughly 140,000 clones, around 76% of them present only once. The germline gives CDR1 SGHDN, CDR2 FVKESK. The CDR3 sequence is 15 residues long. Trimming removed 3 bases from V and 4 bases from J; junction bases left unmatched: 5. Material: PBMCs. The J gene is TRBJ1-3, the V gene TRBV14; 8 bases align to TRBD1. This clonotype was obtained from a male donor in good health and CMV-seronegative. DNA for the CDR3: TGTGCCAGCAGCCACCGACAGGGGTACGGAAACACCATATATTTT. Translation: CASSHRQGYGNTIYF.